A single TCR beta chain is shown here with its context. What it binds is not known. Trimming stripped 6 bases from V and 6 bases from J, with 19 bases between. Germline V gene data show CDR1 as LNHDA and CDR2 as SQIVND (reference sequence). CDR3 length: 15 amino acids. This sample was included in a study of T cell responses to AZD1222 COVID-19 vaccine. Across the whole study: It was second doses at about 4 or about 12 weeks that were pooled. The study, taken as a whole, reports: At study baseline, merely several AZD1222 recipients were seropositive.

Sequencing used immunoSEQ multiplex PCR; TCRdb keeps in-frame clones, though not all of them. The data show fewer than 85,000 clones, more than 75% seen once. This material consisted of peripheral blood, taken on day 0 of AZD1222 vaccination. This TCR came from an adult in good health. The chain recombines TRBV19 with TRBJ2-3; D might be TRBD1 (5 bases). The CDR3 protein is CASRQVGPQADTQYF. The DNA of the CDR3 is TGTGCCAGTAGACAGGTCGGGCCCCAGGCTGATACGCAGTATTTT.